What follows is one TCR beta chain and its context. Its cognate antigen has yet to be identified. Per-base qualities were not stored, and no clone one base away is much larger. The entry originates in a study of T cell changes during pregnancy in multiple sclerosis (dated by TCRdb to the late 2010s). Notes on the research overall: The study looked at changes in the T cell repertoire across pregnancy in women with multiple sclerosis.

The method was the immunoSEQ multiplex PCR assay. TCRdb stores this immuneACCESS table with in-frame sequences only. Part of the clones is absent; in the studies checked, under half of the shortfall reflects unresolved V genes, and no reason is known for the rest. The sample data list tens of thousands of clones, and around 90% of these were observed just once. The ten largest account for roughly 1.2% of the sample. CDR3 length: 13 amino acids, cysteine to phenylalanine. The entry retains the CDR3 DNA only, 39 bases that are in frame from base 1. CDR1 and CDR2 were assigned from the germline V gene as ENHRY and SYGVKD. V is reduced by 0 bases and J by 8 bases, leaving a spacing of 10 bases between them.

This sample comprised peripheral blood, obtained in the third trimester of pregnancy. The source is a female donor with multiple sclerosis, enrolled in a pregnancy study. This sequence uses TRBV10-3 and TRBJ1-2, with the identity of the D gene unclear. Read as DNA, the sequence is TGTGCCATCAGTGAGTCGAGTGATCCGGGCTACACCTTC. This codes for CAISESSDPGYTF.